This T cell receptor (beta chain) was recorded in a study of tumor and adjacent non-tumor tissue in lung cancer. About the research overall: On average, productive TCRbeta reads reached about 4.2 million per sample.

This clonotype was counted a single time. V lost 4 bases, J lost 6 bases, and 10 bases stayed unmatched. Per germline, CDR1 DFQATT and CDR2 SNEGSKA (reference sequence). The CDR3 is 15 amino acids. A modified ARM-PCR protocol with three rounds of nested PCR amplified TCRbeta. TCRdb independently ran MiXCR on the multiplex PCR reads; one entry per CDR3 protein. The table lists just over 200,000 distinct CDR3 sequences, about 76% of them singletons, with under 30% in the top ten. RNA was extracted from bulk tissue without any cell sorting. The V and J genes are TRBV20-1 and TRBJ1-1; 11 nucleotides line up with TRBD1. This TCR derives from a man aged 60 to 69 with non-small cell lung cancer. Sample: lung tumor tissue. In DNA form, the CDR3 reads TGCAGTGCTACCGGGACAGGGGGTCGGTCCGCTGAAGCTTTCTTT. It codes for CSATGTGGRSAEAFF.